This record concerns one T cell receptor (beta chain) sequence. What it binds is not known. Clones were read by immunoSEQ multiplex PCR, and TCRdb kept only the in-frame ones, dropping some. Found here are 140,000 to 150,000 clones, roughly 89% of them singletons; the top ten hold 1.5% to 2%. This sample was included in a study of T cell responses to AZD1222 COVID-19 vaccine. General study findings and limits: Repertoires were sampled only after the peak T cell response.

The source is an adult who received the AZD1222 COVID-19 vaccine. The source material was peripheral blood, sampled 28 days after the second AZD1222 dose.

This CDR3 reads CSVRDRGGNQPQHF. CDR3 sequence (DNA): TGCAGCGTTAGGGACAGGGGAGGCAATCAGCCCCAGCATTTT. The chain is built from TRBV29-1 and TRBJ1-5, with 10 positions matching TRBD1. Germline-derived CDR1 and CDR2 are SQVTM and ANQGSEA. Losses at the gene ends were 5 bases for V and 2 bases for J; bases not matched to a gene: 3. The CDR3 extends over 14 amino acids.